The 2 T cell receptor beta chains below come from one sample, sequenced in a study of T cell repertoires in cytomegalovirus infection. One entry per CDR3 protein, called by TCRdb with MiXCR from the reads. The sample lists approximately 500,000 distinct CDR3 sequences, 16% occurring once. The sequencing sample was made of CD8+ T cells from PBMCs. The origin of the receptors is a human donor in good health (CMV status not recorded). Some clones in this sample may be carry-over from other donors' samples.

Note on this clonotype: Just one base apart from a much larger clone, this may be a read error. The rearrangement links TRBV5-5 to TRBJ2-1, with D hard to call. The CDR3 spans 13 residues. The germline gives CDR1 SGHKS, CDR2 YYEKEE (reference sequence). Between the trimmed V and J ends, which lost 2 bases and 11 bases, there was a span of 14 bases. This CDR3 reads CASSFPLSNKQFF. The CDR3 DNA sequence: TGTGCCAGCAGCTTCCCCCTCAGTAATAAGCAGTTCTTC.

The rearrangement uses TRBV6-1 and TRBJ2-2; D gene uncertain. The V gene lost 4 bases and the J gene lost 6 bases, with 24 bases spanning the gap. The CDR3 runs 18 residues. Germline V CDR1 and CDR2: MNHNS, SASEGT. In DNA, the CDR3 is TGTGCCAGCAGTGGGACCCGATTGATTTCAAGGGTCTCCGGGGAGCTGTTTTTT. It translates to CASSGTRLISRVSGELFF.